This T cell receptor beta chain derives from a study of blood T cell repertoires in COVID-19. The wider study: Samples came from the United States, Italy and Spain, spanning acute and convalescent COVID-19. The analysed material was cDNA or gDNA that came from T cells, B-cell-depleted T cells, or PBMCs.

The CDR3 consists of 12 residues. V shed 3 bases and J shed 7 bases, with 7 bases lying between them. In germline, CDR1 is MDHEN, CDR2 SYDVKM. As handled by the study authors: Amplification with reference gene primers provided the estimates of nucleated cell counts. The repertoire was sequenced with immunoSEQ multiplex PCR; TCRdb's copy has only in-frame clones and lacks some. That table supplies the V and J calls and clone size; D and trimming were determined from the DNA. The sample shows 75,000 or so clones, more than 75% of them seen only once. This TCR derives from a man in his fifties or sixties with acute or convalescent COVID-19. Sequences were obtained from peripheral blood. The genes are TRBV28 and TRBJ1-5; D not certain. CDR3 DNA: TGTGCCAGCAGTTTGGTGGGCCAGCCCCAGCATTTT. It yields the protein CASSLVGQPQHF.